This T cell receptor (beta chain) was documented in a study of T cell clonotyping in hematopoietic cell transplantation. Whole-study context: Cytoreduction preceded collection of pretransplant recipient samples.

As for this clone: Its target is unknown.

Findings and caveats of the study: After transplant, recipient diversity fell while pathologically expanded clonotypes grew through day 180. Few recipient clonotypes overlapped donors; over 97% were de novo at given depth.

Repertoires were generated with immunoSEQ multiplex PCR, while TCRdb's copy carries only in-frame clones and drops some. The sample records 7,000 to 9,500 clones, around 89% being singletons. Noted time point: recipient sample about 28 days before transplant, after cytoreduction. Recipients were bled about 28 days pretransplant and at posttransplant days 30, 100, 180. Germline CDR1 SGHRS, CDR2 YFSETQ. After removal of 3 bases from V and 2 bases from J, the junction contained 5 bases not matched to a gene. This CDR3 has 15 amino acids. The sequences come from peripheral blood mononuclear cells, collected before stem cell transplant. The chain links TRBV5-1 to TRBJ2-5; 9 bases are shared with TRBD1. The sequence was collected from a man between 60 and 75 years old with acute myeloid leukemia. Some clones in this sample may be carry-over from other donors' samples. The CDR3: CASSYGTGKQETQYF. The CDR3 region has the DNA TGCGCCAGCAGCTATGGGACAGGGAAACAAGAGACCCAGTACTTC.